This T cell receptor beta chain was profiled in a study of shared clonotypes between healthy human individuals. V was cut by 7 bases and J by 3 bases, with 15 bases left in between. Per the germline V gene, CDR1 is SQVTM and CDR2 is ANQGSEA. This CDR3 is 13 amino acids long. Turning to this clone: Its cognate antigen is unknown.

The study, taken as a whole, reports: The study generally estimated greater richness for naive than memory subsets.

As originally analysed: Junction-only sequences without quality scores came from ImmunoSEQ, so filtering differed. TCRdb keeps only in-frame clones here, not all; method: immunoSEQ multiplex PCR. V and J calls and clone size are those listed in that table; D and trimming were worked out from the DNA. The data hold about 2.3 million clones, with under 95% observed a single time. The receptor's source is a man aged 18 to 30 in good health. Some clones in this sample may be carry-over from other donors' samples. The chain combines TRBV29-1 with TRBJ1-1; D is unresolved. The sequenced material came from naive CD4+ T cells from PBMCs. The subset denotes: CD45RA+ positively selected. CDR3 bases: TGCAGCGCCGGGCCAAAAGGAGACACTGAAGCTTTCTTT. Residues: CSAGPKGDTEAFF. The complete variable domain, with remaining parts taken from reference TRBV29-1 and TRBJ1-1, reads SAVISQKPSRDICQRGTSLTIQCQVDSQVTMMFWYRQQPGQSLTLIATANQGSEATYESGFVIDKFPISRPNLTFSTLTVSNMSPEDSSIYLCSAGPKGDTEAFFGQGTRLTVV.